By share, the clone carrying this TCR beta chain counts as medium-sized (0.01 to 0.1%). Its antigen is unknown. Every patient underwent thyroid surgery untreated. This record belongs to a study of metastatic and nonmetastatic thyroid tumors. Regarding the study as a whole: When malignant thyroid tumors were compared with benign nodules, TCR beta diversity was reportedly significantly higher in the malignant tumors. This held in both blood and tumor samples.

CDR1 is DFQATT and CDR2 is SNEGSKA in the germline V gene (reference sequence). This CDR3 contains 15 residues. V lost 0 bases to trimming and J lost 1 base, with 11 bases between them. The authors' processing: Built for papillary thyroid cancer, a distant-metastasis classifier drew on CDR3 differences across clinicopathological groups. TCRdb re-called the PCR reads via MiXCR. It is TCRdb's table, rather than the study itself, that gives the V and J calls and clone size. The table includes around 15,000 clones, 33% detected once. The source material was tumor tissue. This chain uses TRBV20-1 with TRBJ2-3, with D perhaps matching TRBD1 or TRBD2 (6 bases each). The sequence was collected from a male donor with papillary thyroid cancer or a benign thyroid nodule (not recorded which). Some clones in this sample may be carry-over from other donors' samples. The CDR3 nucleotides are TGCAGTGCTAGAGACGGGAGACAGGGCACAGATACGCAGTATTTT. It is translated as CSARDGRQGTDTQYF.